This is a list of T cell receptor beta chains from one sample in a study of CD8+CD57+ T cells in acquired aplastic anemia. TCRdb reanalysed the reads using MiXCR and keeps one entry per CDR3 protein. The table records under 200,000 distinct CDR3 sequences, 64% of them present only once. The sequencing sample was made of sorted CD4+, CD8+, or CD8+CD57+ T cells (not recorded which) from PBMCs. The receptors originated from a human donor with severe aplastic anemia or a healthy control (not recorded which). CDR3s include the opening cysteine and the closing phenylalanine or tryptophan. Fields, in order: CDR3 DNA, CDR3 protein, J gene, clone size, D gene, V gene. A D gene is named only where the DNA matches it firmly. A clone size is listed for some rows: how often the clone was seen (once, few, many), or a class if it is expanded.

CDR3 DNA: TGTGCCAGCAGCCCCCTACCCGCTTTCTTT
CDR3 protein: CASSPLPAFF
J gene: TRBJ1-1
clone size: .
D gene: .
V gene: TRBV7-8

CDR3 DNA: TGCAGTGCTAAAGTAACCGGGAGGGAGGAGACCCAGTACTTC
CDR3 protein: CSAKVTGREETQYF
J gene: TRBJ2-5
clone size: once
D gene: TRBD2
V gene: TRBV20-1

CDR3 DNA: TGTGCCAGCAGTTCCGGTTTTTTGGATACGCAGTATTTT
CDR3 protein: CASSSGFLDTQYF
J gene: TRBJ2-3
clone size: many
D gene: .
V gene: TRBV12-3/TRBV12-4

CDR3 DNA: TGTGCCAGTAGTATAGTCACCCTGGAGGGGGCTATTTCACCCCTCCACTTT
CDR3 protein: CASSIVTLEGAISPLHF
J gene: TRBJ1-6
clone size: .
D gene: TRBD1
V gene: TRBV19

CDR3 DNA: TGTGCCAGCAGTAAGCTAGAGGTGGCTTTTGAGCAGTACTTC
CDR3 protein: CASSKLEVAFEQYF
J gene: TRBJ2-7
clone size: .
D gene: .
V gene: TRBV6-2/TRBV6-3

CDR3 DNA: TGTGCCAGCACCGAAGAGGGACAGCCATATCAGCCCCAGCATTTT
CDR3 protein: CASTEEGQPYQPQHF
J gene: TRBJ1-5
clone size: .
D gene: TRBD1
V gene: TRBV6-1

CDR3 DNA: TGTGCCAGCAGCTTAGCAGGGGACCCGAAGGGCGGCTACACCTTC
CDR3 protein: CASSLAGDPKGGYTF
J gene: TRBJ1-2
clone size: .
D gene: .
V gene: TRBV7-2

CDR3 DNA: TGCAGTGCTATTAGAGGTGCCTATGGCAACACCTTC
CDR3 protein: CSAIRGAYGNTF
J gene: TRBJ1-2
clone size: many
D gene: .
V gene: TRBV20-1

CDR3 DNA: TGTGCCAGTAGTATAGAGGGACAAGAGACCCAGTACTTC
CDR3 protein: CASSIEGQETQYF
J gene: TRBJ2-5
clone size: .
D gene: .
V gene: TRBV19

CDR3 DNA: TGTGCCAGCAGTGAACTGGGCGGCTACGAGCAGTACTTC
CDR3 protein: CASSELGGYEQYF
J gene: TRBJ2-7
clone size: few
D gene: .
V gene: TRBV2

CDR3 DNA: TGTGCCAGCAGTGGGGGAGGACAGGGCGAGCAGTACTTC
CDR3 protein: CASSGGGQGEQYF
J gene: TRBJ2-7
clone size: .
D gene: TRBD1
V gene: TRBV2

CDR3 DNA: TGTGCCAGCAGTGAGGCTAGCGGGGGGGCCTACAATGAGCAGTTCTTC
CDR3 protein: CASSEASGGAYNEQFF
J gene: TRBJ2-1
clone size: many
D gene: TRBD2
V gene: TRBV6-1

CDR3 DNA: TGCAGCGTTGATCACCCCGGGACTAGGGAGAGGGAGCAGTTCTTC
CDR3 protein: CSVDHPGTREREQFF
J gene: TRBJ2-1
clone size: .
D gene: TRBD2
V gene: TRBV29-1

CDR3 DNA: TGCAGCGTTGACCTAGGACAGGGCCATGGCTACACCTTC
CDR3 protein: CSVDLGQGHGYTF
J gene: TRBJ1-2
clone size: .
D gene: TRBD1
V gene: TRBV29-1

CDR3 DNA: TGCAGTGCTCTGAACGAGGGAGAGACCCAGTACTTC
CDR3 protein: CSALNEGETQYF
J gene: TRBJ2-5
clone size: few
D gene: .
V gene: TRBV20-1

CDR3 DNA: TGTGCCAGCAGCCCCCGACAGGGGGCGCGTAGGGACACTGAAGCTTTCTTT
CDR3 protein: CASSPRQGARRDTEAFF
J gene: TRBJ1-1
clone size: .
D gene: TRBD1
V gene: TRBV14

CDR3 DNA: TGTGCCAGCAGCTTCCAATCATTCCCTGAAGCTTTCTTT
CDR3 protein: CASSFQSFPEAFF
J gene: TRBJ1-1
clone size: few
D gene: .
V gene: TRBV7-8

CDR3 DNA: TGTGCCAGCAGCTTGCTCTCCAGATTAGCCGAGACCCAGTACTTC
CDR3 protein: CASSLLSRLAETQYF
J gene: TRBJ2-5
clone size: .
D gene: .
V gene: TRBV7-9

CDR3 DNA: TGCAGTGCTAGAGACGTTACCGACGAGCAGTACTTC
CDR3 protein: CSARDVTDEQYF
J gene: TRBJ2-7
clone size: .
D gene: .
V gene: TRBV20-1

CDR3 DNA: TGTGCCAGCAGTTACCCGGGGGGCAGGTTCAATGAGCAGTATTTT
CDR3 protein: CASSYPGGRFNEQYF
J gene: TRBJ2-3
clone size: once
D gene: .
V gene: TRBV28

CDR3 DNA: TGCAGTGCTAGACCCTTTCGGCGATCCTACGAGCAGTACTTC
CDR3 protein: CSARPFRRSYEQYF
J gene: TRBJ2-7
clone size: few
D gene: .
V gene: TRBV20-1

CDR3 DNA: TGTGCCACCAGTGATTTGTCTAGCGGGAGATCGACAGATACGCAGTATTTT
CDR3 protein: CATSDLSSGRSTDTQYF
J gene: TRBJ2-3
clone size: .
D gene: TRBD2
V gene: TRBV24-1

CDR3 DNA: TGTGCCAGCAGTTTCGATCCAGGTGCCTACGAGCAGTACTTC
CDR3 protein: CASSFDPGAYEQYF
J gene: TRBJ2-7
clone size: .
D gene: .
V gene: TRBV6-1

CDR3 DNA: TGTGCCAGCTCCCCAAACACAGGTAACACTGAAGCTTTCTTT
CDR3 protein: CASSPNTGNTEAFF
J gene: TRBJ1-1
clone size: few
D gene: .
V gene: TRBV18

CDR3 DNA: TGTGCCAGTAGTGAGGAAACCGGGACCCGGCGGGAGACCCAGTACTTC
CDR3 protein: CASSEETGTRRETQYF
J gene: TRBJ2-5
clone size: .
D gene: .
V gene: TRBV7-2

CDR3 DNA: TGTGCCACCGAGTTCCCGGGGGCGCAAGGGGAGCTGTTTTTT
CDR3 protein: CATEFPGAQGELFF
J gene: TRBJ2-2
clone size: .
D gene: .
V gene: TRBV2